The 18 T cell receptor beta chains below were found in one sample sequenced in a study of T cell responses to AZD1222 COVID-19 vaccine. The table came from immunoSEQ multiplex PCR; TCRdb's copy has only in-frame clones and leaves some out. The data show 94,000 or so clones, with about 90% seen just once and under 30% held by the top ten. Sequences were derived from peripheral blood, sampled on day 0 of AZD1222 vaccination. These receptors all stem from an adult in good health.

The V call is TRBV7-2, the J call TRBJ2-7; 8 bases line up with TRBD1. The CDR3 consists of 15 residues. V gave up 4 bases and J gave up 5 bases; unmatched junction bases: 10. CDR1 is SGHTA and CDR2 is FQGNSA in the germline V gene. Here the CDR3 DNA reads TGTGCCAGCAGCTACAGGACAGGGCAAGTCCACGAGCAGTACTTC. It is translated as CASSYRTGQVHEQYF.

This clone has a handful of counts. V and J are TRBV7-2 and TRBJ2-2; D gene unclear. Trimming took off 4 bases at V and 1 base at J, with 4 bases between the two ends. This CDR3 is built from 13 residues. Germline CDR1 is SGHTA and CDR2 is FQGNSA. CDR3 protein: CASSSGNTGELFF. DNA for the CDR3: TGTGCCAGCAGCTCAGGGAACACCGGGGAGCTGTTTTTT. Combining the CDR3 with reference TRBV7-2 and TRBJ2-2 gives the whole variable domain GAGVSQSPSNKVTEKGKDVELRCDPISGHTALYWYRQSLGQGLEFLIYFQGNSAPDKSGLPSDRFSAERTGGSVSTLTIQRTQQEDSAVYLCASSSGNTGELFFGEGSRLTVL.

This clone was counted a single time. The V gene is TRBV7-3, the J gene TRBJ2-3; D is undetermined. Germline CDR1 and CDR2: SGHTA and FQGTGA. V lost 4 bases, J lost 0 bases, and 11 bases lay in between. The CDR3 extends over 15 amino acids. CDR3 in amino acids: CASSSSTLSTDTQYF. CDR3 in DNA: TGTGCCAGCAGCTCGAGCACCCTTAGCACAGATACGCAGTATTTT.

The CDR3 reads CASSKGGTATYEQYF. CDR3 bases: TGTGCCAGCAGCAAAGGGGGGACAGCGACCTACGAGCAGTACTTC. The chain uses TRBV21-1 and TRBJ2-7; whether TRBD1, the table's D call, matches the DNA was not checked. TRBV21-1 corresponds to a pseudogene. The CDR3 length is 15 residues.

This clone was found a few times. The CDR3 bases are TGTGCCACCAGCCAATCGGCCCCCAGTAGCACTGAAGCTTTCTTT. Translating it yields CATSQSAPSSTEAFF. The rearrangement uses TRBV24-1 and TRBJ1-1; the D is unclear. Trimming pared 7 bases from V and 4 bases from J, leaving 18 bases between. This CDR3 has 15 amino acids. The germline gives CDR1 KGHDR, CDR2 SFDVKD.

The chain uses TRBV28 and TRBJ1-6; 8 nucleotides align to TRBD1. Per the germline V gene, CDR1 is MDHEN and CDR2 is SYDVKM. V dropped 4 bases and J dropped 9; count of bases not matched to a gene: 8. CDR3 length: 15 residues. CDR3 sequence: CASSWATGGGSPLHF. CDR3 coding DNA: TGTGCCAGCAGTTGGGCAACAGGGGGGGGTTCACCCCTCCACTTT.

This chain links TRBV19 with TRBJ2-1; maybe TRBD1 (5 bases). Per the germline V gene, CDR1 is LNHDA and CDR2 is SQIVND (reference sequence). The CDR3 totals 13 residues. Trimming stripped 7 bases from V and 7 bases from J, with 14 bases between. The CDR3 coding sequence is TGTGCCAGTAATAAAGGGGATAGAAATGAGCAGTTCTTC. Translating it yields CASNKGDRNEQFF.

The chain is built from TRBV9 and TRBJ2-1, with 7 positions matching TRBD2. Germline lookup yields CDR1 SGDLS and CDR2 YYNGEE. V gave up 0 bases and J gave up 4 bases; unmatched junction bases: 10. CDR3 size: 17 residues. The CDR3 DNA is TGTGCCAGCAGCGTAGGTGGGTGGGGCGGGAGTTACAATGAGCAGTTCTTC. Translated: CASSVGGWGGSYNEQFF.

The J gene is TRBJ1-2, the V gene TRBV10-3; D is unclear. The CDR3 runs 12 residues. Germline loops: CDR1 ENHRY, CDR2 SYGVKD. V lost 7 bases and J lost 7, with 13 bases in between. CDR3 sequence (DNA): TGTGCCATCACCCCTGGAGGTGGTGGCTACACCTTC. It encodes CAITPGGGGYTF.

The J gene is TRBJ1-2, the V gene TRBV19; the match to TRBD1 covers 7 bases. Germline assignment: CDR1 LNHDA and CDR2 SQIVND (reference sequence). CDR3 length: 15 amino acids. V lost 5 bases and J lost 8; bases outside the gene matches: 14. CDR3 nucleotides: TGTGCCAGTAGTCCGAGGACAGGACTGGGGTACGGCTACACCTTC. Encoded protein: CASSPRTGLGYGYTF.

The chain couples TRBV11-3 to TRBJ2-1; D is perhaps TRBD1 (5 bases). The CDR3 length is 16 residues. Trimming left V 2 bases short and J 5 bases short, with 16 bases between. CDR1 and CDR2 from the germline V gene are SGHNT and YENEEA. The CDR3 region has the DNA TGTGCCAGCAGCTTATGGGGCCAAGCGCTCGACAATGAGCAGTTCTTC. It codes for CASSLWGQALDNEQFF.

The chain uses TRBV28 and TRBJ1-2; TRBD1 aligns across 10 bases. V lost 6 bases, J lost 2 bases, and 3 bases stayed unmatched. This CDR3 has 14 residues. The V gene's germline CDR1 is MDHEN and CDR2 SYDVKM. CDR3 DNA: TGTGCCAGCAGGGGACAGGGGCTAAACTATGGCTACACCTTC. This sequence encodes CASRGQGLNYGYTF.

The gene calls are TRBV7-9 and TRBJ2-3; 10 nucleotides agree with TRBD1. CDR1 and CDR2 from the germline V gene are SEHNR and FQNEAQ (reference sequence). With V trimmed by 7 bases and J by 3 bases, 10 bases remained unmatched. The CDR3 spans 16 residues. In DNA, the CDR3 is TGTGCCAGCATTCCCCTGGACAGGGGGGTAACAGATACGCAGTATTTT. This codes for CASIPLDRGVTDTQYF.

This clone was picked up a small number of times. CDR3 region: CASSRGQGLNTEAFF. The DNA for the CDR3 is TGTGCCAGCAGCAGAGGACAGGGCCTGAACACTGAAGCTTTCTTT. The chain combines TRBV5-4 with TRBJ1-1; TRBD1 aligns across 8 bases. Trimming removed 4 bases from V and 0 bases from J; junction bases left unmatched: 5. Germline V gives CDR1 SGHNT, CDR2 YYREEE (reference sequence). The CDR3 contains 15 residues.

CDR3 sequence (DNA): TGTGCCAGCAGCCAAGGGGCAGCGGGCGAGTACAATGAGCAGTTCTTC. It encodes CASSQGAAGEYNEQFF. J is TRBJ2-1 and V is TRBV3-1 (or the pseudogene TRBV3-2); perhaps TRBD2 as D (6 bases). V was trimmed by 1 base and J by 4 bases, leaving 14 bases between them. In germline, CDR1 is LGHDT, CDR2 YNNKEL (reference sequence). The CDR3 totals 16 residues.

This clone was counted between two and nine times. The rearrangement links TRBV27 to TRBJ2-7, with 16 bases identical to TRBD2. Germline lookup yields CDR1 MNHEY and CDR2 SMNVEV (reference sequence). CDR3 length equals 18 residues. The J segment lost 3 bases and the V segment lost 2 bases, leaving 7 bases of the junction unmatched. Written as DNA, the CDR3 is TGTGCCAGCAGTTTAGAGGGACTAGCGGGAGGGCCTTACTACGAGCAGTACTTC. Translation: CASSLEGLAGGPYYEQYF.

The chain employs TRBV12-3 or TRBV12-4 and TRBJ2-7, with a possible D match to TRBD1 (5 bases). This CDR3 spans 12 amino acids. CDR3 residues: CASSQGTYEQYF. CDR3 in DNA: TGTGCTAGCTCTCAGGGTACCTACGAGCAGTACTTC.

The V gene is TRBV5-5, the J gene TRBJ1-1; possible D gene TRBD1, 5 bases. The CDR3 covers 15 residues. The germline V and J ends were trimmed by 1 base and 1 base, with 11 bases remaining between them. Germline CDR1 SGHKS, CDR2 YYEKEE (reference sequence). CDR3 coding DNA: TGTGCCAGCAGCTTGTCGGCGGGACGGAACACTGAAGCTTTCTTT. The encoded protein is CASSLSAGRNTEAFF.